This T cell receptor (beta chain) was captured by sequencing in a study of blood T cell repertoires in COVID-19. Sequencing was performed with immunoSEQ multiplex PCR; in TCRdb, only in-frame clones are kept and a portion is missing. The top ten clones hold over 1.5% of a sample with 200,000 to 250,000 clones, 80% to 90% of them seen once. The J segment lost 9 bases and the V segment lost 1 base, leaving 1 base of the junction unmatched. The CDR3 covers 13 residues. Germline lookup yields CDR1 MDHEN and CDR2 SYDVKM. This sequence joins TRBV28 and TRBJ1-5; 9 bases match TRBD1. This clonotype was obtained from a man between 35 and 55 years old who had recovered from COVID-19. What was sequenced was PBMCs or T cells enriched from blood (not recorded which). CDR3 protein: CASSLSTGGPQHF. CDR3 coding DNA: TGTGCCAGCAGTTTATCGACAGGGGGGCCCCAGCATTTT. Combining the CDR3 with reference TRBV28 and TRBJ1-5 gives the whole variable domain DVKVTQSSRYLVKRTGEKVFLECVQDMDHENMFWYRQDPGLGLRLIYFSYDVKMKEKGDIPEGYSVSREKKERFSLILESASTNQTSMYLCASSLSTGGPQHFGDGTRLSIL.